What follows are 4 T cell receptor beta chains derived from one specimen sequenced in a study of blood T cell repertoires in COVID-19. Assay: immunoSEQ multiplex PCR; the TCRdb copy retains only in-frame clones and omits some. The sample consists of 200,000 to 250,000 clones, 75% to 85% of them appearing once. The sample comprised peripheral blood. Every receptor here comes from an older woman with acute or convalescent COVID-19.

This clone came up a few times. This chain links TRBV7-8 with TRBJ2-3; 7 bases line up with TRBD2. CDR3 length: 15 residues. CDR1 is SGHVS, CDR2 FQNEAQ, per germline. J gave up 2 bases and V 5 bases, and 7 bases lay outside the gene matches. CDR3 region: CASSQWGGTTDTQYF. CDR3 nucleotide sequence: TGTGCCAGCAGCCAGTGGGGGGGGACCACAGATACGCAGTATTTT.

Worth noting for this clone: Different DNA sequences within this sample yield the same CDR3. V is TRBV11-1 and J is TRBJ2-5, with 7 bases fitting TRBD1. There are 13 residues in the CDR3. V dropped 3 bases and J dropped 5; count of bases not matched to a gene: 3. Germline CDR1 SGHAT, CDR2 FQDESV (reference sequence). CDR3 nucleotides: TGTGCCAGCAGCTTGGGACAGCGGGAGACCCAGTACTTC. Amino acid sequence: CASSLGQRETQYF.

The rearrangement joins TRBV20-1 to TRBJ1-2, with D perhaps TRBD1 (5 bases). Germline V lookup: CDR1 DFQATT, CDR2 SNEGSKA (reference sequence). The ends were cut back, 5 bases at V and 5 bases at J, with 9 bases in the middle. The CDR3 is 11 amino acids. The CDR3: CSAPGIYGYTF. CDR3 nucleotides: TGCAGTGCTCCAGGGATTTATGGCTACACCTTC.

This clone was observed a single time. This chain joins TRBV27 and TRBJ1-1, with 7 nucleotides matching TRBD1. With 5 bases clipped from V and 0 bases from J, the junction kept 3 bases outside the gene matches. The germline CDR1 and CDR2 sequences are MNHEY and SMNVEV (reference sequence). This CDR3 is 14 amino acids long. CDR3 amino acids: CASSIRGVNTEAFF. CDR3 coding DNA: TGTGCCAGCAGTATCAGGGGGGTGAACACTGAAGCTTTCTTT.